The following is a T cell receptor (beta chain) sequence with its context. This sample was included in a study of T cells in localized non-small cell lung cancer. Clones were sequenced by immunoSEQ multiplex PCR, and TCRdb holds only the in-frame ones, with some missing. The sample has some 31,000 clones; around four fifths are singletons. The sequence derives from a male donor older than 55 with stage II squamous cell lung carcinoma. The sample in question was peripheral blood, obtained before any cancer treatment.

This CDR3 reads CASSLTTGARNTGELFF. CDR3 DNA: TGTGCCAGCAGCTTGACAACCGGAGCCCGTAACACCGGGGAGCTGTTTTTT. The gene calls are TRBV7-8 and TRBJ2-2; no clear D. CDR1 SGHVS and CDR2 FQNEAQ come from the germline V gene. The CDR3 is 17 residues long. V was clipped by 3 bases and J by 2 bases, with 16 bases between them.